These 27 T cell receptor beta chains originate from one sample sequenced in a study of shared clonotypes between healthy human individuals. Clones were read by immunoSEQ multiplex PCR, and TCRdb kept only the in-frame ones, dropping some. The sample contains around 500,000 clones, less than 80% of which appear only once. The specimen sequenced was PBMCs. The receptor set was obtained from a woman between 35 and 50 years old in good health. Some clones in this sample may be carry-over from other donors' samples.

The J gene is TRBJ2-2, the V gene TRBV14, with 7 nucleotides matching TRBD1. J lost 4 bases, V lost 3 bases, and 5 bases had no gene match. The CDR3 contains 15 residues. Germline CDR1 SGHDN, CDR2 FVKESK. The CDR3 is CASSQLGGLTGELFF. In nucleotides, the CDR3 is TGTGCCAGCAGCCAGTTAGGGGGCCTCACCGGGGAGCTGTTTTTT.

The chain carries TRBV27 and TRBJ2-2, with D hard to call. The CDR3 contains 14 residues. V was clipped by 3 bases and J by 4 bases, with 9 bases between them. Germline assignment: CDR1 MNHEY and CDR2 SMNVEV (reference sequence). CDR3 sequence reads: CASSFPGSTGELFF. The DNA of the CDR3 is TGTGCCAGCAGTTTTCCAGGTAGCACCGGGGAGCTGTTTTTT.

This clone appeared once. V gene TRBV27 combines with J gene TRBJ2-7; D gene unclear. CDR1 and CDR2 (germline): MNHEY, SMNVEV (reference sequence). This CDR3 is built from 13 residues. V lost 5 bases and J lost 1, with 9 bases in between. The CDR3 region is CASSGRLSYEQYF. Here the CDR3 DNA reads TGTGCCAGCAGTGGGCGCTTATCCTACGAGCAGTACTTC.

The chain has TRBV5-4 and TRBJ2-2; D is perhaps TRBD1 (5 bases). The CDR3 is 16 residues long. The V gene lost 2 bases and the J gene lost 1 base, with 12 bases spanning the gap. Per the germline V gene, CDR1 is SGHNT and CDR2 is YYREEE (reference sequence). The CDR3 nucleotides read TGTGCCAGCAGCTTAGGCGACAGACGGAACACCGGGGAGCTGTTTTTT. It codes for CASSLGDRRNTGELFF. The full variable domain, rest sourced from reference TRBV5-4 and TRBJ2-2, is ETGVTQSPTHLIKTRGQQVTLRCSSQSGHNTVSWYQQALGQGPQFIFQYYREEENGRGNFPPRFSGLQFPNYSSELNVNALELDDSALYLCASSLGDRRNTGELFFGEGSRLTVL.

In the case of this clone: Other DNA sequences in this specimen translate into the identical CDR3. The J gene is TRBJ1-2, the V gene TRBV7-3; maybe TRBD1 (5 bases). The length of the CDR3 is 13 residues. Germline V gene sequence: CDR1 SGHTA, CDR2 FQGTGA. Trimming stripped 5 bases from V and 2 bases from J, with 9 bases between. CDR3 loop: CASSLDSNYGYTF. The CDR3 bases are TGTGCCAGCAGCCTCGACAGCAACTATGGCTACACCTTC. The full variable domain, in which reference TRBV7-3 and TRBJ1-2 provide the parts outside the CDR3, is GAGVSQTPSNKVTEKGKYVELRCDPISGHTALYWYRQSLGQGPEFLIYFQGTGAADDSGLPNDRFFAVRPEGSVSTLKIQRTERGDSAVYLCASSLDSNYGYTFGSGTRLTVV.

This chain uses TRBV7-9 with TRBJ2-7, with D perhaps TRBD2 (7 bases). The CDR3 covers 15 residues. Germline loops: CDR1 SEHNR, CDR2 FQNEAQ (reference sequence). V gave up 5 bases and J gave up 6 bases, with 20 bases separating them. The DNA for the CDR3 is TGTGCCAGCAGCCAAGGGGAGGGGGAATACGCCGAGCAGTACTTC. Translating it yields CASSQGEGEYAEQYF.

This clone has a handful of counts. This chain uses TRBV6-1 with TRBJ2-5, with D maybe TRBD1 (7 bases). CDR1 and CDR2 (germline): MNHNS, SASEGT. The CDR3 is 15 residues long. V lost 5 bases to trimming and J lost 5 bases, with 18 bases between them. CDR3 DNA sequence: TGTGCCAGCAGTACCCAACCGACAGGGAGGGAGACCCAGTACTTC. Translated: CASSTQPTGRETQYF.

The chain employs TRBV7-3 and TRBJ2-2; 7 nucleotides agree with TRBD1. The germline V gene has CDR1 SGHTA and CDR2 FQGTGA. V was clipped by 5 bases and J by 3 bases; unmatched bases: 3. There are 14 residues in the CDR3. CDR3 region: CASSLRGYTGELFF. The CDR3 nucleotides read TGTGCCAGCAGCCTCAGGGGGTACACCGGGGAGCTGTTTTTT.

The chain carries TRBV11-2 and TRBJ2-7; 13 nucleotides line up with TRBD2. V shed 7 bases and J 2 bases; nucleotides not matched to a gene: 5. The CDR3 sequence is 15 residues long. Germline V gene sequence: CDR1 SGHAT, CDR2 FQNNGV. The CDR3 spells CASNNGLAGAYEQYF. Written as DNA, the CDR3 is TGTGCCAGCAACAATGGACTAGCGGGGGCCTACGAGCAGTACTTC. Filled out from reference TRBV11-2 and TRBJ2-7, the complete variable domain reads EAGVAQSPRYKIIEKRQSVAFWCNPISGHATLYWYQQILGQGPKLLIQFQNNGVVDDSQLPKDRFSAERLKGVDSTLKIQPAKLEDSAVYLCASNNGLAGAYEQYFGPGTRLTVT.

This chain joins TRBV27 and TRBJ2-1; D gene ambiguous. Per the germline V gene, CDR1 is MNHEY and CDR2 is SMNVEV (reference sequence). CDR3 length equals 12 residues. With 3 bases removed from V and 9 bases from J, the gap between germline ends came to 9 bases. The CDR3 loop reads CASSFLGSEQFF. As DNA, the CDR3 is TGTGCCAGCAGTTTCCTTGGAAGTGAGCAGTTCTTC.

The chain carries TRBV11-2 and TRBJ2-5; D ambiguous. Per germline, CDR1 SGHAT and CDR2 FQNNGV. CDR3 length: 12 amino acids. Deletions cut 3 bases from V and 5 bases from J, with 7 bases between. The CDR3: CASSFPAETQYF. The CDR3 DNA reads TGTGCCAGCAGCTTCCCCGCGGAGACCCAGTACTTC.

The chain employs TRBV15 and TRBJ2-7; D gene unclear. Germline V CDR1 and CDR2: LNHNV, YYDKDF (reference sequence). Trimming shortened V by 1 base and J by 0 bases, and 7 bases separated the two germline ends. CDR3 length: 14 amino acids. The CDR3 sequence is CATSRAPGSYEQYF. DNA of the CDR3: TGTGCCACCAGCAGAGCCCCGGGCTCCTACGAGCAGTACTTC.

This clone appeared once. The chain employs TRBV7-9 and TRBJ2-3, with 9 bases that match TRBD2. The germline V gene has CDR1 SEHNR and CDR2 FQNEAQ (reference sequence). With 2 bases clipped from V and 6 bases from J, the junction kept 6 bases outside the gene matches. CDR3 length: 15 residues. The CDR3, as DNA: TGTGCCAGCAGCTTATTTAGCGGGAGTTCCGATACGCAGTATTTT. Protein: CASSLFSGSSDTQYF.

V gene TRBV9 combines with J gene TRBJ1-3; D is unclear. The CDR3 consists of 18 residues. Germline assignment: CDR1 SGDLS and CDR2 YYNGEE. V shed 2 bases and J shed 0 bases, with 18 bases lying between them. The DNA of the CDR3 is TGTGCCAGCAGCGTCCCCGGTTGGCAACTAGCCTCTGGAAACACCATATATTTT. Amino acid sequence: CASSVPGWQLASGNTIYF.

V gene TRBV15 combines with J gene TRBJ2-1; no clear D. Trimming cost V 0 bases and J 8 bases, with 17 bases left between them. The CDR3 consists of 16 residues. Germline CDR1 LNHNV, CDR2 YYDKDF (reference sequence). As DNA, the CDR3 is TGTGCCACCAGCAGAGATCGTGTTTCGTTGGTCGATGAGCAGTTCTTC. It encodes CATSRDRVSLVDEQFF. Variable domain in full (rest from reference TRBV15 and TRBJ2-1): DAMVIQNPRYQVTQFGKPVTLSCSQTLNHNVMYWYQQKSSQAPKLLFHYYDKDFNNEADTPDNFQSRRPNTSFCFLDIRSPGLGDTAMYLCATSRDRVSLVDEQFFGPGTRLTVL.

J is TRBJ2-3 and V is TRBV30; no definite D call. The CDR3 length is 13 residues. V shed 0 bases and J shed 5 bases, with 9 bases lying between them. Germline V gene data show CDR1 as GTSNPN and CDR2 as SVGIG (reference sequence). CDR3 sequence reads: CAWSVRDLDTQYF. In DNA, the CDR3 is TGTGCCTGGAGTGTACGCGATTTAGATACGCAGTATTTT. The full variable domain, in which reference TRBV30 and TRBJ2-3 provide the parts outside the CDR3, is SQTIHQWPATLVQPVGSPLSLECTVEGTSNPNLYWYRQAAGRGLQLLFYSVGIGQISSEVPQNLSASRPQDRQFILSSKKLLLSDSGFYLCAWSVRDLDTQYFGPGTRLTVL.

The chain is built from TRBV14 and TRBJ2-1, with no clear D. Germline V gene data show CDR1 as SGHDN and CDR2 as FVKESK. V lost 1 base, J lost 4 bases, and 8 bases lay in between. The CDR3 is made up of 14 amino acids. The CDR3 is CASSQVTTYNEQFF. For the CDR3, the DNA is TGTGCCAGCAGCCAAGTCACCACTTACAATGAGCAGTTCTTC.

The chain couples TRBV4-2 to TRBJ2-1; 7 bases line up with TRBD2. The V gene end was trimmed by 1 base and the J gene end by 5 bases; junction bases not matched to a gene: 14. The germline V gene encodes CDR1 LGHNA and CDR2 YNFKEQ. The CDR3 sequence is 18 residues long. The CDR3 sequence: CASSQGAGREPEHNEQFF. The CDR3 DNA reads TGTGCCAGCAGCCAAGGAGCAGGGCGGGAGCCGGAGCACAATGAGCAGTTCTTC.

This chain connects TRBV6-4 to TRBJ1-3; 7 bases fit TRBD1. The germline V gene has CDR1 MRHNA and CDR2 SNTAGT. V dropped 6 bases and J dropped 0; count of bases not matched to a gene: 17. This CDR3 comprises 19 residues. The CDR3 reads CASRQRLFVRDSSGNTIYF. The CDR3 region has the DNA TGTGCCAGCAGACAGAGATTGTTTGTTAGGGACAGCTCTGGAAACACCATATATTTT.

V gene TRBV2 combines with J gene TRBJ1-4; 7 bases agree with TRBD1. With 7 bases clipped from V and 8 bases from J, the junction kept 7 bases outside the gene matches. CDR3 length: 13 residues. The germline V gene has CDR1 SNHLY and CDR2 FYNNEI. CDR3 in amino acids: CASNYRGEEKLFF. The CDR3 region has the DNA TGTGCCAGCAACTACAGGGGTGAGGAAAAACTGTTTTTT.

The chain uses TRBV7-2 and TRBJ2-1; TRBD2 agrees at 16 bases. Germline V lookup: CDR1 SGHTA, CDR2 FQGNSA. Trimming took 4 bases from V and 7 from J; bases not matched to a gene: 4. The CDR3 loop spans 16 amino acids. In DNA, the CDR3 is TGTGCCAGCAGCTCACGGGGACTAGCGGGAGGGAATGAGCAGTTCTTC. Translated: CASSSRGLAGGNEQFF.

This clone came up a few times. The chain has TRBV14 and TRBJ2-3; D gene uncertain. CDR1 SGHDN and CDR2 FVKESK come from the germline V gene. The CDR3 loop spans 16 amino acids. Deletions cut 0 bases from V and 0 bases from J, with 10 bases between. The CDR3 reads CASSQELRASTDTQYF. The DNA of the CDR3 is TGTGCCAGCAGCCAAGAGTTACGGGCCAGCACAGATACGCAGTATTTT.

V usage is TRBV7-3 and J usage is TRBJ2-3; 7 positions match TRBD2. The CDR3 contains 16 residues. Germline loops: CDR1 SGHTA, CDR2 FQGTGA. The V segment lost 2 bases and the J segment 1 base; nucleotides outside the gene matches: 6. The CDR3 protein is CASSLPATSGTDTQYF. CDR3 bases: TGTGCCAGCAGCTTACCCGCCACTAGCGGCACAGATACGCAGTATTTT.

The chain is built from TRBV2 and TRBJ2-3; tentatively, D is TRBD1 or TRBD2 (5 bases each). Germline CDR1 SNHLY, CDR2 FYNNEI. The CDR3 has 14 amino acids. The germline V and J ends were trimmed by 3 bases and 2 bases, with 9 bases remaining between them. The CDR3 sequence: CASSEQGVTDTQYF. The CDR3 DNA sequence: TGTGCCAGCAGTGAGCAGGGAGTCACAGATACGCAGTATTTT.

J is TRBJ1-2 and V is TRBV5-1, with a tentative D call TRBD1 (5 bases). The CDR3 contains 13 residues. Trimming pared 3 bases from V and 4 bases from J, leaving 10 bases between. Germline V gives CDR1 SGHRS, CDR2 YFSETQ. The CDR3 sequence is CASSSGGGYGYTF. The CDR3 DNA sequence: TGCGCCAGCAGCTCGGGGGGAGGCTATGGCTACACCTTC.

This clone turned up a few times. A much larger clone lies a single base off, so this may be a read error. The sample contains more than one DNA sequence encoding this CDR3. V usage is TRBV30 and J usage is TRBJ2-1, with D hard to call. Germline CDR1 GTSNPN, CDR2 SVGIG (reference sequence). The CDR3 runs to 13 residues. V gave up 5 bases and J gave up 6 bases, with 14 bases separating them. The CDR3 DNA is TGTGCCTGGTCCGCTGGTCCGCCCAATGAGCAGTTCTTC. It specifies CAWSAGPPNEQFF.

The chain carries TRBV30 and TRBJ2-1; 11 positions match TRBD2. CDR1 GTSNPN and CDR2 SVGIG come from the germline V gene (reference sequence). The V gene end was trimmed by 1 base and the J gene end by 7 bases; junction bases not matched to a gene: 6. CDR3 size: 15 residues. CDR3 loop: CAWSGLAGGLNEQFF. CDR3 sequence (DNA): TGTGCCTGGAGTGGCCTAGCGGGAGGTTTGAATGAGCAGTTCTTC.